The 28 T cell receptor beta chains presented below share a single source sample, sequenced in a study of PD-1 blockade in classical Hodgkin lymphoma. The method was immunoSEQ multiplex PCR; TCRdb's version includes in-frame clones alone and lacks a portion of them. The data hold about 44,000 clones, with less than 75% observed a single time. The time point denotes: cycle 4 day 1 (C4D1), after 5 to 7 weeks of nivolumab. In every patient, relapse followed autologous stem cell transplantation, while exposure to brentuximab vedotin differed. The specimen was peripheral blood mononuclear cells (PBMCs), collected before the fourth cycle of nivolumab. The receptors come from a human donor with classical Hodgkin lymphoma.

The V gene is TRBV7-6, the J gene TRBJ2-5, with D perhaps being TRBD1 or TRBD2 (5 bases each). The CDR3 length is 17 residues. Germline loops: CDR1 SGHVS, CDR2 FNYEAQ. Trimming stripped 5 bases from V and 5 bases from J, with 24 bases between. In DNA form, the CDR3 reads TGTGCCAGCAGCCTTTCCGGGACCGGGGCGATTGGGGAGACCCAGTACTTC. Its protein product is CASSLSGTGAIGETQYF.

This rearrangement joins TRBV30 to TRBJ2-5, with TRBD1 matching 10 bases. Trimming at V came to 8 bases and at J to 1 base, leaving 10 bases not matched to a gene. The CDR3 has 15 residues. Per the germline V gene, CDR1 is GTSNPN and CDR2 is SVGIG (reference sequence). The CDR3 DNA reads as TGTGCCACGGAGAAGGGGACAGGGGCCCAAGAGACCCAGTACTTC. Amino acids: CATEKGTGAQETQYF.

This clone was counted between two and nine times. The chain has TRBV5-1 and TRBJ2-3; D is uncertain. Germline V CDR1 and CDR2: SGHRS, YFSETQ. The CDR3 runs to 15 residues. V shed 0 bases and J shed 0 bases, with 8 bases lying between them. Written as DNA, the CDR3 is TGCGCCAGCAGCTTGGACGGAGCTAGCACAGATACGCAGTATTTT. Translating it yields CASSLDGASTDTQYF.

The chain combines TRBV18 with TRBJ2-7, with TRBD1 matching over 7 bases. The CDR3 consists of 15 residues. The V segment lost 5 bases and the J segment 4 bases; nucleotides outside the gene matches: 11. Germline CDR1 KGHSH, CDR2 LQKENI. The CDR3 coding sequence is TGTGCCAGCTCATTTCTCGGGACAGTTTTTTACGAGCAGTACTTC. Its translation: CASSFLGTVFYEQYF.

The table lists this clone with many counts. The chain uses TRBV2 and TRBJ2-4, with a possible D match to TRBD1 (5 bases). This CDR3 is 15 amino acids long. Germline lookup yields CDR1 SNHLY and CDR2 FYNNEI. Trimming pared 4 bases from V and 2 bases from J, leaving 12 bases between. The CDR3 is CASSGAGYSKNIQYF. DNA of the CDR3: TGTGCCAGCAGTGGGGCAGGGTATTCCAAAAACATTCAGTACTTC. The full variable domain, rest sourced from reference TRBV2 and TRBJ2-4, is EPEVTQTPSHQVTQMGQEVILRCVPISNHLYFYWYRQILGQKVEFLVSFYNNEISEKSEIFDDQFSVERPDGSNFTLKIRSTKLEDSAMYFCASSGAGYSKNIQYFGAGTRLSVL.

This clone was seen more than once but under ten times. The CDR3 sequence is CASSPGTGYQPQHF. CDR3 nucleotide sequence: TGTGCCAGCAGTCCCGGGACAGGATATCAGCCCCAGCATTTT. J is TRBJ1-5 and V is TRBV27; 8 bases line up with TRBD1. V lost 5 bases and J lost 5; bases outside the gene matches: 5. CDR1 is MNHEY, CDR2 SMNVEV, per germline (reference sequence). The length of the CDR3 is 14 residues.

This clone was seen repeatedly, ten times or more. This chain joins TRBV6-5 and TRBJ2-7; either TRBD1 or TRBD2 may fit D (5 bases each). The CDR3 is 12 amino acids. Trimming removed 5 bases from V and 9 bases from J, with 14 bases in between. CDR1 is MNHEY, CDR2 SVGAGI, per germline. The CDR3 spells CASSGYGDGQYF. The CDR3 DNA is TGTGCCAGCAGTGGATACGGGGACGGGCAGTACTTC.

The V and J genes are TRBV11-2 and TRBJ2-5; TRBD2 agrees at 12 bases. Per the germline V gene, CDR1 is SGHAT and CDR2 is FQNNGV. There are 17 residues in the CDR3. Trimming removed 2 bases from V and 4 bases from J; junction bases left unmatched: 8. The CDR3: CASSLTSSGRASETQYF. CDR3 sequence (DNA): TGTGCCAGCAGCTTAACCTCTAGCGGGAGGGCCTCAGAGACCCAGTACTTC. The full variable domain, rest sourced from reference TRBV11-2 and TRBJ2-5, is EAGVAQSPRYKIIEKRQSVAFWCNPISGHATLYWYQQILGQGPKLLIQFQNNGVVDDSQLPKDRFSAERLKGVDSTLKIQPAKLEDSAVYLCASSLTSSGRASETQYFGPGTRLLVL.

V and J are TRBV5-6 and TRBJ1-1, with TRBD1 matching over 7 bases. Losses at the gene ends were 4 bases for V and 0 bases for J; bases not matched to a gene: 9. This CDR3 has 16 amino acids. Germline V gene data show CDR1 as SGHDT and CDR2 as YYEEEE. This chain's CDR3 is CASSPPGTVMNTEAFF. The CDR3 DNA follows: TGTGCCAGCAGCCCTCCCGGGACAGTCATGAACACTGAAGCTTTCTTT.

This chain uses TRBV7-2 with TRBJ2-1, with D possibly being TRBD1 or TRBD2 (5 bases each). Germline V gene data show CDR1 as SGHTA and CDR2 as FQGNSA. Trimming took off 5 bases at V and 8 bases at J, with 13 bases between the two ends. The CDR3 covers 13 residues. Here the CDR3 DNA reads TGTGCCAGCAGCCGGGACGGGATTTATGAGCAGTTCTTC. It yields the protein CASSRDGIYEQFF.

The rearrangement links TRBV11-3 to TRBJ2-3; D is uncertain. Trimming stripped 0 bases from V and 1 base from J, with 8 bases between. CDR3 length: 15 amino acids. Germline V gene data show CDR1 as SGHNT and CDR2 as YENEEA. The CDR3 sequence: CASSLDGSGTDTQYF. The CDR3 DNA sequence: TGTGCCAGCAGCTTAGATGGTTCGGGCACAGATACGCAGTATTTT.

The V gene is TRBV7-9, the J gene TRBJ2-3; 8 nucleotides agree with TRBD1. CDR3 length: 15 amino acids. Looked up from germline, CDR1 is SEHNR and CDR2 is FQNEAQ (reference sequence). J gave up 2 bases and V 5 bases, and 6 bases lay outside the gene matches. For the CDR3, the DNA is TGTGCCAGCAGCGTGGGGACAGGCCACACAGATACGCAGTATTTT. This codes for CASSVGTGHTDTQYF.

This clone is a singleton in its sample. The chain uses TRBV4-3 and TRBJ1-6; 9 positions agree with TRBD1. The junction had 1 base not matched to a gene; V was cut back by 0 bases and J by 7 bases. Germline lookup yields CDR1 LGHNA and CDR2 YSLEER. CDR3 size: 15 residues. The CDR3 DNA reads TGCGCCAGCAGCCAAGATGGGACAGGGAATTCACCCCTCCACTTT. As protein: CASSQDGTGNSPLHF.

V usage is TRBV5-6 and J usage is TRBJ2-2; TRBD1 matches at 9 bases. The V gene's germline CDR1 is SGHDT and CDR2 YYEEEE. J lost 6 bases, V lost 4 bases, and 19 bases had no gene match. CDR3 size: 19 residues. CDR3 amino acids: CASSTEVGQGAVVAGELFF. For the CDR3, the DNA is TGTGCCAGCAGCACTGAAGTGGGACAGGGTGCCGTGGTCGCCGGGGAGCTGTTTTTT.

This chain connects TRBV5-1 to TRBJ1-2; 8 bases are shared with TRBD1. The CDR3 is made up of 14 amino acids. Unmatched junction bases numbered 6, after V lost 4 bases and J lost 4 bases. Germline CDR1 is SGHRS and CDR2 is YFSETQ. The CDR3 here is CASSPGQASYGYTF. The CDR3 DNA reads TGCGCCAGCAGCCCGGGACAGGCCAGCTATGGCTACACCTTC.

V gene TRBV6-5 combines with J gene TRBJ1-4; D possibly corresponds to TRBD1 (5 bases). This CDR3 is 13 amino acids long. The V end lost 0 bases, the J end lost 7 bases, and 6 bases lay between the germline ends. Looked up from germline, CDR1 is MNHEY and CDR2 is SVGAGI. In DNA form, the CDR3 reads TGTGCCAGCAGTTACTCGGGGCCTGAAAAACTGTTTTTT. Its protein product is CASSYSGPEKLFF.

V is TRBV6-1 and J is TRBJ2-7, with TRBD1 matching over 9 bases. CDR1 MNHNS and CDR2 SASEGT come from the germline V gene. J lost 3 bases, V lost 11 bases, and 5 bases had no gene match. The length of the CDR3 is 12 residues. The CDR3 is CAVGDRDYEQYF. Written as DNA, the CDR3 is TGTGCCGTTGGGGACAGGGACTACGAGCAGTACTTC.

The rearrangement uses TRBV6-6 and TRBJ1-1, with D unresolved. The CDR3 spans 13 residues. Germline V gene lookup returns CDR1 MNHNY and CDR2 SVGAGI (reference sequence). Trimming cost V 7 bases and J 3 bases, with 12 bases left between them. The DNA of the CDR3 is TGTGCCAGCACCTACGAGATCGACACTGAAGCTTTCTTT. Encoded protein: CASTYEIDTEAFF.

Worth noting for this clone: One end of the junction does not line up with germline, which may come from a read error. This chain connects TRBV6-5 to TRBJ2-7; TRBD1 agrees at 11 bases. The CDR3 is made up of 14 amino acids. Looked up from germline, CDR1 is MNHEY and CDR2 is SVGAGI. CDR3 coding DNA: TGTGCCAGCAGTCGGACAGGGGGCTCCAACGAGCAGTACTTC. It specifies CASSRTGGSNEQYF.

The CDR3: CASSQGRMNTEAFF. The DNA for the CDR3 is TGCGCCAGCAGCCAGGGGCGCATGAACACTGAAGCTTTCTTT. V gene TRBV4-3 combines with J gene TRBJ1-1; D perhaps matches TRBD1 (5 bases). Germline CDR1 is LGHNA and CDR2 is YSLEER. V lost 3 bases and J lost 0, with 8 bases in between. There are 14 residues in the CDR3.

This clone was seen a single time. The gene calls are TRBV5-6 and TRBJ1-3; weak D call: TRBD1 (5 bases). There are 15 residues in the CDR3. The ends were cut back, 4 bases at V and 0 bases at J, with 11 bases in the middle. Germline CDR1 reads SGHDT; CDR2 reads YYEEEE. The CDR3 DNA follows: TGTGCCAGCAGCCCTCGGACAATCTCTGGAAACACCATATATTTT. It encodes CASSPRTISGNTIYF.

V usage is TRBV5-6 and J usage is TRBJ1-2; D is possibly TRBD1 (6 bases). Looked up from germline, CDR1 is SGHDT and CDR2 is YYEEEE. V shed 3 bases and J shed 7 bases, with 13 bases lying between them. CDR3 length: 13 residues. The CDR3 DNA reads TGTGCCAGCAGCTCATCCAGGGGTTTTGGCTACACCTTC. Translation gives CASSSSRGFGYTF.

V gene TRBV4-2 combines with J gene TRBJ2-7; 10 bases align to TRBD1. The germline V gene has CDR1 LGHNA and CDR2 YNFKEQ. V lost 2 bases and J lost 1; bases outside the gene matches: 8. CDR3 length equals 17 residues. CDR3 sequence (DNA): TGTGCCAGCAGCCAAACACCGGGACAGGGGTTTTCCTACGAGCAGTACTTC. This encodes CASSQTPGQGFSYEQYF.

This clone was found a few times. The genes are TRBV6-5 and TRBJ2-7; D is ambiguous. The CDR3 is 16 amino acids. Per the germline V gene, CDR1 is MNHEY and CDR2 is SVGAGI. V lost 0 bases and J 3 bases, leaving 15 bases between the germline ends. The CDR3 reads CASSYSKTALDYEQYF. In nucleotides, the CDR3 is TGTGCCAGCAGTTACTCGAAAACAGCCCTAGACTACGAGCAGTACTTC.

The genes are TRBV10-3 and TRBJ2-7, with no clear D. The CDR3 extends over 16 amino acids. Between the trimmed V and J ends, which lost 2 bases and 5 bases, there was a span of 19 bases. Germline V gene lookup returns CDR1 ENHRY and CDR2 SYGVKD. CDR3 residues: CAISESSGPLWDEQYF. The CDR3 nucleotides are TGTGCCATCAGTGAGAGTTCAGGACCCCTTTGGGACGAGCAGTACTTC.

The chain couples TRBV7-3 to TRBJ2-1; no firm D call. Between the trimmed V and J ends, which lost 1 base and 3 bases, there was a span of 7 bases. The CDR3 loop spans 14 amino acids. Germline loops: CDR1 SGHTA, CDR2 FQGTGA. The CDR3 DNA is TGTGCCAGCAGCTTAAGGGGTAGCTACAATGAGCAGTTCTTC. Amino acids: CASSLRGSYNEQFF.

J is TRBJ1-2 and V is TRBV6-6; 7 bases map to TRBD1. Germline values: CDR1 MNHNY, CDR2 SVGAGI (reference sequence). The trim removed 8 bases at V and 4 bases at J, leaving 7 bases unmatched. This CDR3 is built from 13 residues. CDR3 loop: CASLETGTYGYTF. The CDR3 region has the DNA TGTGCCAGCCTGGAGACAGGGACCTATGGCTACACCTTC.

The rearrangement joins TRBV18 to TRBJ2-3, with TRBD2 matching over 8 bases. With 5 bases clipped from V and 3 bases from J, the junction kept 1 base outside the gene matches. This CDR3 spans 13 amino acids. Germline V gene sequence: CDR1 KGHSH, CDR2 LQKENI. Here the CDR3 reads CASSGGGTDTQYF. CDR3 coding DNA: TGTGCCAGCTCAGGCGGGGGGACAGATACGCAGTATTTT.